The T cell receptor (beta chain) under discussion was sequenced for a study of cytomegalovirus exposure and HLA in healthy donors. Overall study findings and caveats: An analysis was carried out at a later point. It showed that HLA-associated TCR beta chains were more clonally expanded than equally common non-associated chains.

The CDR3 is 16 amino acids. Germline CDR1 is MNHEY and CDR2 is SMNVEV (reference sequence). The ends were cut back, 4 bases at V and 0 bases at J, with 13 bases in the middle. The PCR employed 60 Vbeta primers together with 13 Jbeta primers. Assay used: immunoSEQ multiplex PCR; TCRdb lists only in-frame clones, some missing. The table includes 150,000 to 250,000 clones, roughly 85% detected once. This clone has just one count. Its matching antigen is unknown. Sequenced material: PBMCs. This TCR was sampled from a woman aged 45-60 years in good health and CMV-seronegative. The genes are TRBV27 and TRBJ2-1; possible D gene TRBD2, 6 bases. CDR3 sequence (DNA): TGTGCCAGCAGTTCTAGGCGGGATCGCTCCTACAATGAGCAGTTCTTC. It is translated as CASSSRRDRSYNEQFF.